The 22 T cell receptor beta chains given below trace back to one sample, sequenced in a study of blood T cells in healthy people across ages. Together with a sample-barcoded 5' primer, a J-beta primer mix was included in a second PCR lasting 7 to 11 cycles. TCRdb reanalysed the 5' RACE reads using MiXCR and keeps one entry per CDR3 protein. The sample lists around 1,900,000 distinct CDR3 sequences, around 40% occurring once. The sample was blood. The receptor set was obtained from a human donor in good health.

This clonotype turned up a few times. The rearrangement uses TRBV28 and TRBJ1-4; a possible D gene is TRBD1 (5 bases). CDR3 size: 11 residues. V shed 7 bases and J shed 15 bases, with 15 bases lying between them. Germline CDR1 is MDHEN and CDR2 is SYDVKM. The CDR3 is CASTSRQSLFF. DNA for the CDR3: TGTGCCAGCACCTCGCGACAGTCCTTGTTTTTT.

Only a few counts were recorded for this clonotype. The rearrangement links TRBV20-1 to TRBJ2-3; 11 bases are a match to TRBD2. Trimming took 0 bases from V and 7 from J; bases not matched to a gene: 15. Per germline, CDR1 DFQATT and CDR2 SNEGSKA (reference sequence). The CDR3 runs to 18 residues. CDR3 residues: CSARDLLAGDQRGYTQYF. CDR3 nucleotides: TGCAGTGCTAGAGATCTACTAGCGGGGGACCAACGGGGGTATACGCAGTATTTT.

The chain couples TRBV4-3 to TRBJ1-1; D not resolved. V was shortened by 3 bases and J by 0 bases, with 14 bases between the two germline ends. The CDR3 has 16 residues. Germline CDR1 LGHNA, CDR2 YSLEER. The CDR3 here is CASSHLNIGLNTEAFF. CDR3 nucleotides: TGCGCCAGCAGCCACCTGAACATCGGACTGAACACTGAAGCTTTCTTT.

V gene TRBV12-3 or TRBV12-4 combines with J gene TRBJ1-1; TRBD1 might be the D (5 bases). The V gene lost 4 bases and the J gene lost 4 bases, with 25 bases spanning the gap. The CDR3 is made up of 18 amino acids. The CDR3 sequence is CASSSDTGFKGLGTEAFF. The CDR3 nucleotides are TGTGCCAGCAGTTCGGATACGGGGTTCAAGGGGCTGGGCACTGAAGCTTTCTTT.

The chain joins TRBV28 to TRBJ2-3, with D perhaps TRBD1 (5 bases). Germline V gene data show CDR1 as MDHEN and CDR2 as SYDVKM. Trimming took 4 bases from V and 6 from J, leaving 17 bases between them. The CDR3 covers 15 residues. CDR3 amino acids: CASSSASRASDTQYF. The CDR3 DNA sequence: TGTGCCAGCAGTTCGGCTTCCAGGGCTTCCGATACGCAGTATTTT. Combining the CDR3 with reference TRBV28 and TRBJ2-3 gives the whole variable domain DVKVTQSSRYLVKRTGEKVFLECVQDMDHENMFWYRQDPGLGLRLIYFSYDVKMKEKGDIPEGYSVSREKKERFSLILESASTNQTSMYLCASSSASRASDTQYFGPGTRLTVL.

The chain uses TRBV4-1 and TRBJ2-1, with TRBD1 matching 7 bases. The V gene end was trimmed by 5 bases and the J gene end by 5 bases; junction bases not matched to a gene: 21. Germline CDR1 reads MGHRA; CDR2 reads YSYEKL. The CDR3 length is 19 residues. CDR3 region: CASSFRQGATVTGNNEQFF. CDR3 DNA sequence: TGCGCCAGCAGCTTCCGACAGGGCGCAACGGTAACAGGTAACAATGAGCAGTTCTTC.

The chain is built from TRBV24-1 and TRBJ2-1; either TRBD1 or TRBD2 may supply D (5 bases each). V gave up 7 bases and J gave up 0 bases, with 12 bases separating them. The length of the CDR3 is 15 residues. CDR1 is KGHDR, CDR2 SFDVKD, per germline. This CDR3 reads CATSSGASSYNEQFF. The CDR3 DNA reads as TGTGCCACCAGCTCCGGGGCGAGCTCCTACAATGAGCAGTTCTTC.

The CDR3 DNA reads TGTGCCAGCAGCTTAGGGGTGCGGGACACTGAAGCTTTCTTT. It encodes CASSLGVRDTEAFF. The chain uses TRBV11-2 and TRBJ1-1; no clear D gene. Germline V CDR1 and CDR2: SGHAT, FQNNGV. The CDR3 covers 14 residues. V shed 1 base and J shed 3 bases, with 9 bases lying between them.

This clonotype was detected a few times. The chain couples TRBV6-1 to TRBJ2-3; D possibly corresponds to TRBD2 (6 bases). CDR1 and CDR2 (germline): MNHNS, SASEGT. V shed 6 bases and J shed 1 base, with 20 bases lying between them. The CDR3 totals 17 residues. The CDR3, as DNA: TGTGCCAGCAGGGACCATAGTGGAGGGGATGGCACAGATACGCAGTATTTT. Translating gives CASRDHSGGDGTDTQYF.

This clonotype was observed at least ten times. CDR3 protein: CSVLGTGSTDTQYF. For the CDR3, the DNA is TGCAGCGTTTTGGGGACAGGGAGCACAGATACGCAGTATTTT. The rearrangement uses TRBV29-1 and TRBJ2-3; 9 bases align to TRBD1. This CDR3 is built from 14 residues. Germline V gives CDR1 SQVTM, CDR2 ANQGSEA. V lost 5 bases to trimming and J lost 0 bases; unmatched junction nucleotides: 3.

CDR3 coding DNA: TGCAGTGCACAGCCTATGAACACTGAAGCTTTCTTT. This encodes CSAQPMNTEAFF. The V and J genes are TRBV20-1 and TRBJ1-1, with D uncertain. Trimming took off 6 bases at V and 0 bases at J, with 8 bases between the two ends. CDR3 size: 12 residues. Germline-derived CDR1 and CDR2 are DFQATT and SNEGSKA (reference sequence).

This clonotype was detected ten times or more. The chain has TRBV6-6 and TRBJ2-7; D may correspond to TRBD1 or TRBD2 (5 bases each). V dropped 5 bases and J dropped 3 bases, with 8 bases sitting between them. This CDR3 is 12 amino acids long. Germline V gene lookup returns CDR1 MNHNY and CDR2 SVGAGI (reference sequence). The CDR3 DNA follows: TGTGCCAGCAGTGGGGACGACTACGAGCAGTACTTC. Translation: CASSGDDYEQYF.

The chain has TRBV4-3 and TRBJ2-1; a possible D gene is TRBD2 (5 bases). The CDR3 totals 16 residues. The V gene's germline CDR1 is LGHNA and CDR2 YSLEER. V lost 4 bases and J lost 7, with 20 bases in between. CDR3 residues: CASSRGVREYQNEQFF. DNA of the CDR3: TGCGCCAGCAGCCGAGGAGTAAGGGAGTACCAAAATGAGCAGTTCTTC.

The rearrangement uses TRBV9 and TRBJ1-2; D perhaps matches TRBD1 (6 bases). Trimming removed 0 bases at V and 4 bases at J, with 13 bases between. The CDR3 extends over 15 amino acids. Germline V gives CDR1 SGDLS, CDR2 YYNGEE. This CDR3 is CASSVGTGLLYGYTF. The CDR3 DNA follows: TGTGCCAGCAGCGTAGGAACAGGGCTCCTCTATGGCTACACCTTC.

The V call is TRBV12-3 or TRBV12-4, the J call TRBJ2-1, with D uncertain. V was clipped by 6 bases and J by 0 bases, with 9 bases between them. The CDR3 covers 14 residues. CDR3 coding DNA: TGTGCCAGCAGCCAGAATCCCTCCTACAATGAGCAGTTCTTC. As protein: CASSQNPSYNEQFF.

Of note for this clonotype: A much more abundant neighbour one base away suggests this may be a read error. The V call is TRBV5-6, the J call TRBJ2-1, with D tentatively TRBD1 or TRBD2 (5 bases each). Trimming cost V 4 bases and J 0 bases, with 11 bases left between them. This CDR3 is built from 15 residues. The V gene's germline CDR1 is SGHDT and CDR2 YYEEEE. The CDR3 DNA is TGTGCCAGCAGCCGGGACGCGAGCTCCTACAATGAGCAGTTCTTC. Amino acids: CASSRDASSYNEQFF.

This clonotype was found a few times. The J gene is TRBJ1-4, the V gene TRBV4-2; D might be TRBD1 (6 bases). Germline CDR1 reads LGHNA; CDR2 reads YNFKEQ. The V and J ends lost 1 base and 6 bases respectively, with 12 bases between them. This CDR3 is 15 amino acids long. CDR3 sequence (DNA): TGTGCCAGCAGCCAAGTTACAGGGCCTGATGAAAAACTGTTTTTT. This encodes CASSQVTGPDEKLFF.

This sequence joins TRBV20-1 and TRBJ2-3; weak D call: TRBD2 (6 bases). The CDR3 sequence is 13 residues long. From germline, CDR1 is DFQATT and CDR2 SNEGSKA (reference sequence). Trimming removed 6 bases from V and 3 bases from J, with 13 bases in between. The chain's CDR3 is CSAAGTATDTQYF. The DNA of the CDR3 is TGCAGTGCCGCAGGGACTGCGACAGATACGCAGTATTTT.

On this clonotype: Since the CDR3 does not end with the conserved phenylalanine or tryptophan, this likely comes from a read error. The V call is TRBV6-2 or TRBV6-3, the J call TRBJ2-3, with D perhaps given as TRBD1 or TRBD2 (5 bases each). Per the germline V gene, CDR1 is MNHEY and CDR2 is SVGEGT. This CDR3 has 16 residues. Trimming cost V 6 bases and J 0 bases, with 16 bases left between them. CDR3 DNA sequence: TGTGCCAGCAGAAAAGCCACGGGACCCAGCACAGATACGCAGTATCTT. Translated: CASRKATGPSTDTQYL.

V and J are TRBV5-1 and TRBJ1-2; D not resolved. The CDR3 is 15 residues long. CDR1 and CDR2 from the germline V gene are SGHRS and YFSETQ. Trimming removed 0 bases from V and 3 bases from J, with 12 bases in between. CDR3 region: CASSLEGSSDYGYTF. Written as DNA, the CDR3 is TGCGCCAGCAGCTTGGAAGGTTCAAGCGACTATGGCTACACCTTC.

V gene TRBV28 combines with J gene TRBJ2-5, with 8 bases matching TRBD2. This CDR3 has 14 amino acids. After removal of 5 bases from V and 5 bases from J, the junction contained 7 bases not matched to a gene. Per germline, CDR1 MDHEN and CDR2 SYDVKM. As DNA, the CDR3 is TGTGCCAGCAGTCGCGGCGGGGGGTGGGAGACCCAGTACTTC. Translating it yields CASSRGGGWETQYF.

This clonotype was found once. The chain links TRBV7-9 to TRBJ1-2; 9 bases agree with TRBD1. Losses at the gene ends were 4 bases for V and 4 bases for J; bases not matched to a gene: 10. Germline V lookup: CDR1 SEHNR, CDR2 FQNEAQ (reference sequence). The length of the CDR3 is 16 residues. CDR3 amino acids: CASSSYSGTGPYGYTF. In DNA form, the CDR3 reads TGTGCCAGCAGCTCATACTCCGGGACAGGGCCCTATGGCTACACCTTC.